At least ten counts were recorded for the clone carrying this T cell receptor (beta chain). The antigen is unknown. These data originate in a study of spatial heterogeneity in lung cancer. Study-level results: Follow-up blood showed ubiquitous expanded tumor TCRs less than blood at resection did.

V was cut by 3 bases and J by 3 bases, with 2 bases left in between. The CDR3 consists of 11 residues. Germline V gene lookup returns CDR1 KGHSH and CDR2 LQKENI. Every molecule of TCR cDNA had its own unique molecular identifier. TCRdb ran MiXCR on the 5' RACE reads and lists one entry per CDR3 protein. The table records roughly 40,000 distinct CDR3 sequences, approximately 6.8% of them present only once. The time point denotes: sample taken at primary tumor resection. The input material, whole RNA from tumor, nontumor lung or frozen PBMC, was sequenced unsorted. This clonotype was obtained from a female donor with early-stage non-small cell lung cancer. The gene calls are TRBV18 and TRBJ2-5; no clear D. The sequencing here drew on PBMCs, taken at surgery. CDR3: CASSPEETQYF. The DNA of the CDR3 is TGTGCCAGCTCACCTGAAGAGACCCAGTACTTC.